This TCR beta chain was observed in a study of CD8 T cells in ankylosing spondylitis (dated by TCRdb to 2015 to 2018). For context, the study as a whole: The study set out to find disease-linked TCR variants by profiling T cell receptor beta repertoires in ankylosing spondylitis patients and healthy donors. The full study cohort comprised 25 ankylosing spondylitis patients and some 110 healthy donors. Samples of peripheral blood were taken, and for ankylosing spondylitis patients, synovial fluid was collected as well. General conclusions and limits of the study: In peripheral blood, the disease-linked clones were found at relatively low frequencies and had a CD8+ phenotype. Blood from ankylosing spondylitis patients appeared to be characterized by a TCR beta motif composed of about eight highly homologous amino acid variants. Some TCR beta motif variants had previously been reported in synovial fluid and blood of reactive arthritis patients, which suggested common disease-initiation mechanisms. Significant enrichment of the disease-linked clones was reported in matched synovial fluid samples from ankylosing spondylitis patients.

In the germline V gene (reference sequence), CDR1 corresponds to DFQATT and CDR2 to SNEGSKA. The CDR3 has 14 amino acids, counting the end cysteine and phenylalanine. Of all the DNA, just the CDR3 is kept, 42 bases in frame from base 1. The germline V end is reduced by 4 bases and the J end by 5 bases; junction bases left unmatched: 10. This clonotype was seen repeatedly, ten times or more. Its cognate antigen has yet to be identified. No quality values exist for individual bases; no much larger clone is one base distant. The run used an Illumina HiSeq 2500. Quantitative 5'-RACE with molecular barcodes was used to prepare TCR beta libraries. In the paper's pipeline: A new computational method, built on a probabilistic model of VDJ rearrangement, was used to identify disease-linked TCR variants. The raw public reads went through TCRdb reprocessing: fastp at Q25, MiXCR clone calling, in-frame beta chains kept. All rows with the same CDR3 protein become a single entry with the most common DNA and genes. These V and J calls derive from TCRdb rather than the authors' analysis. This sample lists approximately 500,000 distinct CDR3 sequences; about an eighth were detected once. The top ten hold about 6.5% of the sample.

The sample comprised blood, either unsorted or a sorted T cell fraction (not recorded which). This TCR derives from a male donor with ankylosing spondylitis. Recombination linked TRBV20-1 to TRBJ2-5; 7 nucleotides in the junction match TRBD1. The CDR3 is CSANPTGRTETQYF. DNA sequence: TGCAGTGCTAACCCGACAGGGCGGACGGAGACCCAGTACTTC.